This TCR beta chain was found in a study of naive and memory T cell subsets. Germline V gives CDR1 MNHNY, CDR2 SVGAGI (reference sequence). This CDR3 region has 14 residues. Trimming cost V 1 base and J 4 bases, with 8 bases left between them. This clonotype was counted a few times. The library had UMIs added by 3' ligation of an oligonucleotide to TCR cDNA. Input was roughly 1 to 1000 ng of DNase-treated total RNA without cell sorting. Ligated cDNA underwent four rounds of PCR with nested alpha and beta constant region primers and SP2. TCRdb re-derived calls from the 5' RACE reads in MiXCR, one entry per CDR3 protein. Found here are 50,000 or so distinct CDR3 sequences, about 7% of them singletons; the top ten hold roughly 9.7%.

The receptor comes from a male donor in good health. This chain uses TRBV6-6 with TRBJ1-5; tentative D call: TRBD1 (5 bases). CDR3 protein: CASSYLGGNQPQHF. CDR3 nucleotide sequence: TGTGCCAGCAGTTACTTGGGGGGGAATCAGCCCCAGCATTTT.